Below are 28 T cell receptor beta chains sequenced from a single sample in a study of T cells in Graves' hyperthyroidism and ophthalmopathy. TCR beta CDR3 sequences were amplified from RNA transcripts. TCR CDR3 underwent first-round RT-PCR with the HTBI primer set. TCRdb fed the multiplex PCR reads into MiXCR, producing one record per CDR3 protein. Of about 400,000 distinct CDR3 sequences listed, about 14% are singletons. The material sequenced was blood. These receptors all stem from a man aged 50 or older with Graves' ophthalmopathy.

Ten or more counts support this clonotype. The V call is TRBV3-1, the J call TRBJ1-2, with TRBD1 as a possible D gene (6 bases). Germline V gene sequence: CDR1 LGHDT, CDR2 YNNKEL (reference sequence). V was clipped by 0 bases and J by 8 bases, with 13 bases between them. This CDR3 has 14 residues. This CDR3 is CASSQDWGGRGYTF. Here the CDR3 DNA reads TGTGCCAGCAGCCAAGATTGGGGGGGCCGGGGCTACACCTTC.

This clonotype was seen at least ten times. This chain links TRBV9 with TRBJ2-5, with D unresolved. Deletions cut 0 bases from V and 3 bases from J, with 12 bases between. The germline CDR1 and CDR2 sequences are SGDLS and YYNGEE. The CDR3 totals 15 residues. Written as DNA, the CDR3 is TGTGCCAGCAGCGTAGGATCCCACCCAAAAGAGACCCAGTACTTC. It codes for CASSVGSHPKETQYF.

About this clonotype: Just one base apart from a much larger clone, this may be a read error. The gene calls are TRBV12-3 or TRBV12-4 and TRBJ2-5, with 11 positions matching TRBD2. The CDR3 covers 15 residues. The CDR3 DNA is TGTGCCAGCAGGGGGACTAGCGGACTCCAAGAGGCCCAGTACTTC. The encoded protein is CASRGTSGLQEAQYF.

Many counts were recorded for this clonotype. The chain joins TRBV3-1 to TRBJ2-3; D uncertain. The CDR3 length is 15 residues. CDR1 and CDR2 (germline): LGHDT, YNNKEL (reference sequence). The V end lost 0 bases, the J end lost 2 bases, and 9 bases lay between the germline ends. The CDR3 reads CASSQEPQNTDTQYF. In DNA form, the CDR3 reads TGTGCCAGCAGCCAAGAGCCCCAGAACACAGATACGCAGTATTTT.

This clonotype was seen a few times. The chain joins TRBV29-1 to TRBJ2-7, with 10 bases lining up with TRBD1. The CDR3 has 15 amino acids. Germline CDR1 is SQVTM and CDR2 is ANQGSEA. DNA of the CDR3: TGCAGGGGCTCGAAGTCTGGACAGGGGGACTACGAGCAGTACTTC. Translation: CRGSKSGQGDYEQYF.

Many counts were recorded for this clonotype. The rearrangement links TRBV19 to TRBJ2-3; TRBD1 matches 10 bases. Trimming removed 7 bases from V and 5 bases from J; junction bases left unmatched: 6. The CDR3 loop spans 14 amino acids. Germline CDR1 and CDR2: LNHDA and SQIVND (reference sequence). The chain's CDR3 is CASNDRGQGDTQYF. The CDR3 DNA reads TGTGCCAGTAACGACAGGGGGCAGGGAGATACGCAGTATTTT.

The rearrangement links TRBV10-3 to TRBJ1-5, with 9 bases lining up with TRBD1. J was trimmed by 5 bases and V by 5 bases; bases with no gene match: 1. This CDR3 region has 13 residues. Germline V gene data show CDR1 as ENHRY and CDR2 as SYGVKD. CDR3 in amino acids: CAISRDRDQPQHF. CDR3 in DNA: TGTGCCATCAGTCGGGACAGGGATCAGCCCCAGCATTTT.

This clonotype came up many times. This rearrangement joins TRBV20-1 to TRBJ2-7; a weak D match, TRBD1 (6 bases). V was pared by 1 base and J by 6 bases, with 16 bases between. Germline assignment: CDR1 DFQATT and CDR2 SNEGSKA (reference sequence). This CDR3 has 14 amino acids. CDR3 in amino acids: CSARGASQGGEQYF. CDR3 coding DNA: TGCAGTGCTAGAGGTGCGTCACAGGGCGGCGAGCAGTACTTC.

This clonotype has ten or more counts. The chain couples TRBV4-2 to TRBJ2-3, with 8 nucleotides matching TRBD2. V shed 2 bases, J shed 3 bases, and the junction held 10 bases outside the gene matches. CDR1 is LGHNA and CDR2 is YNFKEQ in the germline V gene. CDR3 size: 17 residues. The DNA of the CDR3 is TGTGCCAGCAGCCAATATTTGCGGGAGGCCTCGACAGATACGCAGTATTTT. Its protein product is CASSQYLREASTDTQYF.

This clonotype came up a few times. The chain recombines TRBV10-3 with TRBJ1-5; 8 positions match TRBD1. The germline gives CDR1 ENHRY, CDR2 SYGVKD. Losses at the gene ends were 4 bases for V and 7 bases for J; bases not matched to a gene: 3. The CDR3 has 13 residues. CDR3 bases: TGTGCCATCAGTGGGACAGGGCGACAGCCCCAGCATTTT. Protein product: CAISGTGRQPQHF.

At least ten counts were recorded for this clonotype. The rearrangement joins TRBV18 to TRBJ2-3; D call uncertain. The V gene's germline CDR1 is KGHSH and CDR2 LQKENI. Trimming took 3 bases from V and 3 from J, leaving 10 bases between them. This CDR3 contains 14 residues. The CDR3 sequence is CASSPLRVTDTQYF. The CDR3 nucleotides read TGTGCCAGCTCACCTCTCCGGGTGACAGATACGCAGTATTTT.

V is TRBV11-3 and J is TRBJ2-1; possibly TRBD1 for D (6 bases). V dropped 4 bases and J dropped 15 bases, with 22 bases sitting between them. In germline, CDR1 is SGHNT, CDR2 YENEEA. This CDR3 region has 14 residues. The CDR3: CASSYPGQIRSRFF. In DNA, the CDR3 is TGTGCCAGCAGCTACCCTGGACAGATTAGGTCCCGGTTCTTC.

This clonotype was observed many times. CDR3 sequence reads: CASSRGDRRVTDTQYF. The CDR3 bases are TGCGCCAGCAGCCGAGGGGACAGGCGGGTCACAGATACGCAGTATTTT. The chain combines TRBV5-1 with TRBJ2-3; TRBD1 matches at 8 bases. This CDR3 comprises 16 residues. Germline V lookup: CDR1 SGHRS, CDR2 YFSETQ. J lost 2 bases, V lost 4 bases, and 9 bases had no gene match.

The V call is TRBV11-3, the J call TRBJ2-2; 10 bases match TRBD2. The V gene's germline CDR1 is SGHNT and CDR2 YENEEA. The CDR3 consists of 17 residues. V shed 3 bases, J shed 0 bases, and the junction held 4 bases outside the gene matches. CDR3 loop: CASSFHTSGANTGELFF. For the CDR3, the DNA is TGTGCCAGCAGCTTTCACACTAGCGGGGCGAACACCGGGGAGCTGTTTTTT.

The V gene is TRBV20-1, the J gene TRBJ2-5; 14 bases line up with TRBD2. CDR1 is DFQATT, CDR2 SNEGSKA, per germline (reference sequence). V lost 6 bases and J lost 5; bases outside the gene matches: 8. The CDR3 contains 15 residues. CDR3 nucleotide sequence: TGCAGTGCGGGACGACTAGCGGGAGGGCTGGAGACCCAGTACTTC. It codes for CSAGRLAGGLETQYF.

This clonotype was counted many times. The chain employs TRBV11-2 and TRBJ2-5; TRBD1 agrees at 10 bases. The CDR3 covers 15 residues. V gave up 6 bases and J gave up 1 base; unmatched junction bases: 5. Per the germline V gene, CDR1 is SGHAT and CDR2 is FQNNGV. CDR3 nucleotide sequence: TGTGCCAGCAGGGACAGGGGGTTTATCCAAGAGACCCAGTACTTC. The encoded protein is CASRDRGFIQETQYF.

This clonotype has just a few counts. Here the CDR3 DNA reads TGTGCCATCAGTGGCCCGACTAGCGCCACCTACGAGCAGTACTTC. Its translation is CAISGPTSATYEQYF. J is TRBJ2-7 and V is TRBV10-3; TRBD2 aligns across 8 bases. V was pared by 4 bases and J by 2 bases, with 7 bases of the junction left unmatched. Looked up from germline, CDR1 is ENHRY and CDR2 is SYGVKD. This CDR3 comprises 15 residues.

This chain links TRBV11-2 with TRBJ2-7, with 12 bases aligning to TRBD2. The CDR3 contains 15 residues. Germline CDR1 SGHAT, CDR2 FQNNGV. The junction had 5 bases not matched to a gene; V was cut back by 3 bases and J by 5 bases. CDR3 sequence reads: CASSFRTSGTDEQYF. The CDR3 nucleotides read TGTGCCAGCAGCTTTCGGACTAGCGGGACGGACGAGCAGTACTTC.

The chain joins TRBV19 to TRBJ2-1, with 11 bases identical to TRBD2. The CDR3 loop spans 16 amino acids. CDR1 LNHDA and CDR2 SQIVND come from the germline V gene (reference sequence). The J segment lost 2 bases and the V segment lost 4 bases, leaving 4 bases of the junction unmatched. The CDR3 DNA follows: TGTGCCAGTAGTACCAGACTAGCGGGACCCTACAATGAGCAGTTCTTC. Protein product: CASSTRLAGPYNEQFF.

The V and J genes are TRBV24-1 and TRBJ2-2; 10 positions match TRBD2. The CDR3 is made up of 16 amino acids. From germline, CDR1 is KGHDR and CDR2 SFDVKD. Trimming took 3 bases from V and 1 from J; bases not matched to a gene: 1. The CDR3 DNA sequence: TGTGCCACCAGTGATATAGCGGGAGGGAACACCGGGGAGCTGTTTTTT. Translating it yields CATSDIAGGNTGELFF.

Comments on this clonotype: Given a much more abundant clone one base away, this may be a read error. V and J are TRBV12-3 or TRBV12-4 and TRBJ2-1; 9 nucleotides line up with TRBD2. The CDR3 has 16 amino acids. The CDR3 spells CASGLAVSGSPYEQFF. The CDR3 DNA reads TGTGCCAGCGGTTTGGCCGTTAGCGGGAGTCCCTATGAGCAGTTCTTC.

This clonotype has more than one count but fewer than ten. The gene calls are TRBV6-1 and TRBJ1-2; D is undetermined. CDR3 size: 13 residues. Germline CDR1 reads MNHNS; CDR2 reads SASEGT. V gave up 2 bases and J gave up 7 bases, with 11 bases separating them. CDR3 residues: CASSEPGFFGYTF. The CDR3 coding sequence is TGTGCCAGCAGTGAACCGGGGTTCTTTGGCTACACCTTC.

This rearrangement joins TRBV29-1 to TRBJ1-5; 7 bases align to TRBD1. Germline assignment: CDR1 SQVTM and CDR2 ANQGSEA. This CDR3 contains 14 residues. J gave up 0 bases and V 5 bases, and 4 bases lay outside the gene matches. Written as DNA, the CDR3 is TGCAGCGTTCGGGACAGCAATAGCAATCAGCCCCAGCATTTT. It codes for CSVRDSNSNQPQHF.

This clonotype was seen ten or more times. This chain joins TRBV7-8 and TRBJ2-1; TRBD2 agrees at 8 bases. This CDR3 is built from 15 residues. The V gene end was trimmed by 9 bases and the J gene end by 10 bases; junction bases not matched to a gene: 17. CDR1 is SGHVS, CDR2 FQNEAQ, per germline. The CDR3 coding sequence is TGTGCCAGTAATCAACTCCGGACTAGCCTAAAGGAGCAGTTCTTC. Its protein is CASNQLRTSLKEQFF.

This chain uses TRBV9 with TRBJ2-2, with 7 bases lining up with TRBD2. Per germline, CDR1 SGDLS and CDR2 YYNGEE. The V and J ends lost 4 bases and 6 bases, in that order; junction bases with no gene match: 9. The CDR3 is 15 amino acids. The CDR3 here is CASSKGLVGAGELFF. The CDR3 bases are TGTGCCAGCAGCAAAGGACTAGTAGGGGCCGGGGAGCTGTTTTTT.

The chain carries TRBV20-1 and TRBJ2-5; 10 bases are shared with TRBD2. Germline V lookup: CDR1 DFQATT, CDR2 SNEGSKA (reference sequence). CDR3 size: 15 residues. After removal of 5 bases from V and 5 bases from J, the junction contained 11 bases not matched to a gene. The CDR3 sequence is CSAGGTSEIVETQYF. The CDR3, as DNA: TGCAGTGCTGGAGGGACTAGCGAGATTGTGGAGACCCAGTACTTC.

This clonotype was detected only a few times. The V and J genes are TRBV10-3 and TRBJ2-3, with 12 bases fitting TRBD2. The CDR3 extends over 16 amino acids. The germline V gene has CDR1 ENHRY and CDR2 SYGVKD. The V gene end was trimmed by 6 bases and the J gene end by 12 bases; junction bases not matched to a gene: 16. The CDR3 region is CAIRGEGLAGTVSQYF. The DNA for the CDR3 is TGTGCCATCAGGGGAGAAGGACTAGCGGGAACTGTATCACAGTATTTT.

Many counts were recorded for this clonotype. The chain combines TRBV3-1 with TRBJ2-2; no clear D gene. V was trimmed by 3 bases and J by 7 bases, leaving 9 bases between them. The CDR3 is made up of 13 amino acids. Germline CDR1 is LGHDT and CDR2 is YNNKEL (reference sequence). The CDR3: CASSQQSYGELFF. For the CDR3, the DNA is TGTGCCAGCAGCCAGCAAAGCTACGGGGAGCTGTTTTTT.